This TCR beta chain was recorded in a study of PD-1 blockade in mismatch repair-deficient tumors. Study summary: All were previously treated, progressing patients with about a dozen mismatch repair-deficient cancer types. Findings and caveats of the study: Rapid post-treatment expansion, then contraction, generally preceding radiologic response, marked tumor-resident clones.

All patients were mismatch repair deficient, assessed by either PCR or immunohistochemistry. TCRs were sequenced from three patients responding to pembrolizumab. Only in-frame clones appear in the TCRdb table, and some are missing; sequencing was by immunoSEQ multiplex PCR. The profile shows about 39,000 clones, over 80% of them singletons. A word on this clone: The antigen is not known.

Germline V CDR1 and CDR2: SGHRS, YFSETQ. The V and J ends lost 3 bases and 6 bases, in that order; junction bases with no gene match: 6. This CDR3 comprises 15 residues. V is TRBV5-1 and J is TRBJ1-5; 10 nucleotides align to TRBD1. Here the sequenced sample was PBMCs, taken about 38 weeks after starting pembrolizumab. The source is an adult with mismatch repair-deficient cancer. This CDR3 is CASSSGQGGGQPQHF. CDR3 bases: TGCGCCAGCAGCTCAGGACAGGGGGGGGGTCAGCCCCAGCATTTT.